One and the same sample provided the 16 T cell receptor beta chains below, sequenced in a study of beta chain features in type 1 diabetes (dated by TCRdb to 2016 to 2018). These receptors have no known antigen. Broad study findings and their caveats: In all four CD4+ subsets, TCRB CDR3 length was moderately but significantly shorter in type 1 diabetes patients.

Library method: the immunoSEQ multiplex PCR assay. All of the isolated RNA was reverse transcribed with the High Capacity cDNA Reverse Transcription Kit, so expressed TCRB transcripts were sequenced. As stored in TCRdb, this immuneACCESS dataset retains in-frame rearrangements with V and J assigned. A fraction of the clones does not appear; measured against another copy, unresolved V genes explain less than half of the discrepancy, and the remainder lacks a known reason. The sample contains 150,000 to 200,000 clones, less than 9.5% of them found a single time. The ten largest clones take up more than 0.75% of the sample. Sequencing was performed on central memory CD4+ T cells from blood. All receptors come from a woman between 35 and 50 years old with type 1 diabetes.

A note on this clone: One junction end does not reproduce the germline sequence, and a read error may be involved. The rearrangement links TRBV5-1 to TRBJ1-2; 8 bases map to TRBD1. Germline V gives CDR1 SGHRS, CDR2 YFSETQ. The CDR3 sequence is 14 residues long. In nucleotides, the CDR3 is TGTGCCAGCAGGCTGACAGGGGCTAACTATGGCTACACCTTC. Translating it yields CASRLTGANYGYTF. The whole variable domain, filled in from reference TRBV5-1 and TRBJ1-2, reads KAGVTQTPRYLIKTRGQQVTLSCSPISGHRSVSWYQQTPGQGLQFLFEYFSETQRNKGNFPGRFSGRQFSNSRSEMNVSTLELGDSALYLCASRLTGANYGYTFGSGTRLTVV.

The V and J genes are TRBV9 and TRBJ2-7; 10 nucleotides agree with TRBD2. Trimming at V came to 0 bases and at J to 5 bases, leaving 2 bases not matched to a gene. Germline values: CDR1 SGDLS, CDR2 YYNGEE. This CDR3 comprises 14 residues. The CDR3 nucleotides are TGTGCCAGCAGCGTAGAACTAGCGGGAAACGAGCAGTACTTC. This codes for CASSVELAGNEQYF.

This clone has only a few counts. The V gene is TRBV7-2, the J gene TRBJ2-3; D is possibly TRBD2 (7 bases). This CDR3 has 14 amino acids. CDR1 and CDR2 (germline): SGHTA, FQGNSA. Trimming removed 6 bases from V and 4 bases from J, with 14 bases in between. CDR3 sequence: CASRAGAGSDTQYF. The CDR3 DNA reads as TGTGCCAGCAGGGCGGGGGCAGGGTCAGATACGCAGTATTTT.

For this clone: This may stem from a read error, because a much larger clone lies one nucleotide away. The rearrangement links TRBV5-6 to TRBJ1-1; no clear D. This CDR3 comprises 13 residues. Trimming left V 2 bases short and J 1 base short, with 6 bases between. Germline loops: CDR1 SGHDT, CDR2 YYEEEE. CDR3 sequence: CASSFGANTEAFF. The CDR3 DNA is TGTGCCAGCAGCTTCGGAGCGAACACTGAAGCTTTCTTT.

This clone was detected a few times. The J gene is TRBJ1-4, the V gene TRBV4-2, with a weak D call TRBD1 (5 bases). V lost 1 base, J lost 7 bases, and 16 bases lay in between. The CDR3 is 16 residues long. The V gene's germline CDR1 is LGHNA and CDR2 YNFKEQ. The CDR3 DNA is TGTGCCAGCAGCCAAGTCTCGGTTGGGGCAAGTGAAAAACTGTTTTTT. Its protein product is CASSQVSVGASEKLFF.

This clone was counted a few times. J is TRBJ1-2 and V is TRBV18, with D tentatively TRBD1 (6 bases). Trimming shortened V by 2 bases and J by 4 bases, and 11 bases separated the two germline ends. Germline V CDR1 and CDR2: KGHSH, LQKENI. The CDR3 has 14 residues. CDR3 nucleotides: TGTGCCAGCTCACCAGACCTGACAGGCTATGGCTACACCTTC. Translating it yields CASSPDLTGYGYTF.

This clone showed up just a few times. The chain employs TRBV5-1 and TRBJ2-7, with D tentatively TRBD2 (5 bases). Germline values: CDR1 SGHRS, CDR2 YFSETQ. There are 14 residues in the CDR3. V was pared by 4 bases and J by 6 bases, with 17 bases between. The CDR3: CASSLSTSVGEQYF. CDR3 DNA sequence: TGCGCCAGCAGCCTATCCACTAGTGTCGGCGAGCAGTACTTC. The variable domain in full, completed from reference TRBV5-1 and TRBJ2-7, reads KAGVTQTPRYLIKTRGQQVTLSCSPISGHRSVSWYQQTPGQGLQFLFEYFSETQRNKGNFPGRFSGRQFSNSRSEMNVSTLELGDSALYLCASSLSTSVGEQYFGPGTRLTVT.

As for this clone: Additional DNA sequences in this sample encode the identical CDR3. V and J are TRBV15 and TRBJ1-5; 8 bases map to TRBD1. Per the germline V gene, CDR1 is LNHNV and CDR2 is YYDKDF (reference sequence). The junction had 0 bases not matched to a gene; V was cut back by 1 base and J by 4 bases. This CDR3 spans 14 amino acids. The CDR3 DNA is TGTGCCACCAGCAGAGGACAGGGGAATCAGCCCCAGCATTTT. This encodes CATSRGQGNQPQHF.

The table lists this clone with a few counts. The chain has TRBV29-1 and TRBJ1-5; D possibly corresponds to TRBD1 (5 bases). This CDR3 has 12 amino acids. Per germline, CDR1 SQVTM and CDR2 ANQGSEA. Trimming pared 7 bases from V and 3 bases from J, leaving 10 bases between. The CDR3 loop is CSAGLYNQPQHF. In DNA, the CDR3 is TGCAGCGCGGGACTGTACAATCAGCCCCAGCATTTT.

CDR3: CASSQGGPLTGYTF. The CDR3, as DNA: TGTGCCAGCAGCCAGGGAGGGCCCCTTACAGGCTACACCTTC. The chain carries TRBV5-4 and TRBJ1-2; D might be TRBD1 (5 bases). Germline CDR1 reads SGHNT; CDR2 reads YYREEE (reference sequence). CDR3 length: 14 residues. V lost 4 bases and J lost 8, with 18 bases in between.

The chain has TRBV9 and TRBJ2-5; D is perhaps TRBD2 (5 bases). The CDR3 runs to 12 residues. V shed 0 bases and J shed 5 bases, with 5 bases lying between them. Per the germline V gene, CDR1 is SGDLS and CDR2 is YYNGEE. The CDR3 DNA follows: TGTGCCAGCAGCGTAGCGGGGGAGACCCAGTACTTC. Amino acids: CASSVAGETQYF.

In this sample, this clone turned up a few times. The chain uses TRBV2 and TRBJ2-5; the D gene is possibly TRBD2 (7 bases). There are 14 residues in the CDR3. Germline CDR1 and CDR2: SNHLY and FYNNEI. V dropped 8 bases and J dropped 1 base, with 14 bases sitting between them. The CDR3 nucleotides read TGTGCCAGCGGGGGGGCATTTCGCCAAGAGACCCAGTACTTC. Its protein product is CASGGAFRQETQYF.

Remarks on this clone: At the DNA level, this CDR3 is encoded by other sequences in the same sample as well. The V gene is TRBV2, the J gene TRBJ2-3, with 8 bases that match TRBD2. V lost 6 bases and J lost 0; bases outside the gene matches: 2. Germline-derived CDR1 and CDR2 are SNHLY and FYNNEI. This CDR3 comprises 14 residues. CDR3 nucleotides: TGTGCCAGCAGCGGACTAGCTAGCACAGATACGCAGTATTTT. This encodes CASSGLASTDTQYF.

This chain connects TRBV6-5 to TRBJ1-2, with 10 positions matching TRBD1. Germline-derived CDR1 and CDR2 are MNHEY and SVGAGI. Trimming took 5 bases from V and 6 from J; bases not matched to a gene: 6. This CDR3 comprises 14 residues. The CDR3 DNA is TGTGCCAGCAGTCTAACCGGGACAGGGGATGGCTACACCTTC. Its translation: CASSLTGTGDGYTF.

There are a few counts of this clone. V and J are TRBV4-1 and TRBJ1-4, with D uncertain. Germline V gene sequence: CDR1 MGHRA, CDR2 YSYEKL. Trimming stripped 5 bases from V and 8 bases from J, with 18 bases between. The CDR3 runs to 15 residues. CDR3 region: CASSFDPRDSEKLFF. For the CDR3, the DNA is TGCGCCAGCAGCTTTGACCCTCGGGATAGCGAAAAACTGTTTTTT.

The V and J genes are TRBV19 and TRBJ2-7; 7 bases agree with TRBD1. The CDR3 has 14 residues. Germline V gene lookup returns CDR1 LNHDA and CDR2 SQIVND (reference sequence). The ends lost 4 bases at V and 5 bases at J; junction bases unmatched: 8. This chain's CDR3 is CASSTDRDVHEQYF. DNA for the CDR3: TGTGCCAGTAGTACCGACAGGGACGTACACGAGCAGTACTTC.